This T cell receptor beta chain was found in a study of CD8 T cells in ankylosing spondylitis. Findings and limits, study-wide: Reportedly, significant enrichment of disease-linked clones occurred in matched ankylosing spondylitis synovial fluid.

It was by quantitative 5'-RACE with molecular barcodes that TCR beta libraries were made. TCRdb re-called the 5' RACE reads with MiXCR, one entry per CDR3 protein. The repertoire has about 260,000 distinct CDR3 sequences, 20% of them found once; the top ten carry roughly 7.3%. This clonotype was counted a few times. Its antigen is still unknown. The germline gives CDR1 DFQATT, CDR2 SNEGSKA (reference sequence). Trimming pared 6 bases from V and 3 bases from J, leaving 9 bases between. The CDR3 length is 11 residues. The sequenced material came from blood, either unsorted or a sorted T cell fraction (not recorded which). The gene calls are TRBV20-1 and TRBJ2-7; D gene uncertain. The TCR was taken from a male donor with ankylosing spondylitis or in good health (not recorded which). CDR3 sequence: CSALDHYEQYV. Written as DNA, the CDR3 is TGCAGTGCCCTGGACCACTACGAGCAGTACGTC.